The source of this T cell receptor beta chain is a study of blood T cell repertoires in COVID-19. Whole-study context: Nucleic acid was either cDNA or gDNA, and it came from T cells, B-cell-depleted T cells, or PBMCs.

Clones were sequenced by immunoSEQ multiplex PCR, and TCRdb holds only the in-frame ones, with some missing. The sample contains about 150,000 clones, around 83% of which appear only once. Trimming removed 5 bases from V and 10 bases from J, with 15 bases in between. The CDR3 consists of 13 residues. Germline V gene sequence: CDR1 GTSNPN, CDR2 SVGIG (reference sequence). Those enrolled in Seattle joined during active infection and were followed longitudinally afterward. Sequencing was performed on peripheral blood. The sequence derives from an older woman with COVID-19, enrolled during active disease. The chain couples TRBV30 to TRBJ1-6, with a tentative D call TRBD1 (5 bases). DNA of the CDR3: TGTGCCTGGGGGCGACAGTCCACCTCACCCCTCCACTTT. It translates to CAWGRQSTSPLHF. Drawing the rest from reference TRBV30 and TRBJ1-6, the complete variable domain is SQTIHQWPATLVQPVGSPLSLECTVEGTSNPNLYWYRQAAGRGLQLLFYSVGIGQISSEVPQNLSASRPQDRQFILSSKKLLLSDSGFYLCAWGRQSTSPLHFGNGTRLTVT.